This entry describes one T cell receptor (beta chain). The data were obtained in a study of PD-L1 blockade in urothelial cancer. About the study: Starting in the mid-2010s, patients were given atezolizumab (1,200 mg intravenously every 3 weeks). Males with bladder-origin urothelial cancer constituted twenty-five of 29 patients. Blood samples contained a median about 150,000 T cells.

Time point reported: peripheral blood 6 weeks after treatment start. The cohort comprised individuals with locally advanced or metastatic urothelial carcinoma. V was shortened by 5 bases and J by 7 bases, with 18 bases between the two germline ends. Looked up from germline, CDR1 is SGHTS and CDR2 is YDEGEE. The CDR3 extends over 14 amino acids. The data were produced by immunoSEQ multiplex PCR, yet TCRdb's version contains in-frame clones alone and is incomplete. The table has around 120,000 clones, about 89% seen once. The genes are TRBV5-8 and TRBJ1-1; D might be TRBD1 (6 bases). The receptor comes from a man in his sixties with urothelial cancer. The starting material was PBMCs, obtained around atezolizumab (anti-PD-L1) treatment. CDR3 nucleotides: TGTGCCAGCAGGGAACAGGGACTAGCCTATGAAGCTTTCTTT. It specifies CASREQGLAYEAFF.